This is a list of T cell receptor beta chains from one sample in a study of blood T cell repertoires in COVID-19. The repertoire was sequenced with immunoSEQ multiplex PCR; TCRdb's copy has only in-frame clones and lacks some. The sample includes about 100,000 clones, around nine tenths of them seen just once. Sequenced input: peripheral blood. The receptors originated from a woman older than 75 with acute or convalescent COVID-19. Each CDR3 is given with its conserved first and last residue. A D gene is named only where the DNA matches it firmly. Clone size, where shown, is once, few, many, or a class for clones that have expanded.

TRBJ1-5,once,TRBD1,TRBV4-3,TGCGCCAGCAGCCAAACCTGGACAGGGGGTCAGCCCCAGCATTTT,CASSQTWTGGQPQHF
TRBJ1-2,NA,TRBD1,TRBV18,TGTGCCAGCTCACCCCAGACAGGGAGGCCTTATGGCTACACCTTC,CASSPQTGRPYGYTF
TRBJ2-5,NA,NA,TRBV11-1,TGTGCCAGCAGTCGCGGGGCACAAGAGACCCAGTACTTC,CASSRGAQETQYF
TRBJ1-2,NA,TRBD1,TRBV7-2,TGTGCCAGCAGCGCACAACAGGGGATGAACTATGGCTACACCTTC,CASSAQQGMNYGYTF
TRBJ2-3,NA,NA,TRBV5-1,TGCGCCAGCCGCGCCGGAGGAACAGATACGCAGTATTTT,CASRAGGTDTQYF
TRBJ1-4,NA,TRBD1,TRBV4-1,TGCGCCAGCAGCCCAGGACAGGGATCCTTTGAAAAACTGTTTTTT,CASSPGQGSFEKLFF
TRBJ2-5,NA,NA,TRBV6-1,TGTGCCAGCAGTGAAACATCAGGGGCTCAAGAGACCCAGTACTTC,CASSETSGAQETQYF
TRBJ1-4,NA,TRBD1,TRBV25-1,TGTGCCAGCAGTGAGGACAGGACAGTTGAAAAACTGTTTTTT,CASSEDRTVEKLFF
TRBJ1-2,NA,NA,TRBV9,TGTGCCAGCAGCGTAGCGGCGGCCTCCCGATATGGCTACACCTTC,CASSVAAASRYGYTF
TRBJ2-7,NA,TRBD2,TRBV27,TGTGCCAGCAGTTTATTCCCTAGCGGCTCCTACGAGCAGTACTTC,CASSLFPSGSYEQYF
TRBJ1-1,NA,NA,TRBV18,TGTGCCAGCTCACCACCGAAATCCTATAACACTGAAGCTTTCTTT,CASSPPKSYNTEAFF
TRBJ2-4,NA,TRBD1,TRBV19,TGTGCCAGTAGTGGGGGACAGGGGGCCAACATTCAGTACTTC,CASSGGQGANIQYF
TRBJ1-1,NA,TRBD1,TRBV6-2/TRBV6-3,TGTGCCAGCAGTTACGAACAGGGGTCGGCCGAAGCTTTCTTT,CASSYEQGSAEAFF
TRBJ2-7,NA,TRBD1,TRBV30,TGTGCCTGGAAACAGGGGAGCTACGAGCAGTACTTC,CAWKQGSYEQYF
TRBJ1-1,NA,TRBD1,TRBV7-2,TGTGCCAGCAGCTACCTAGAGGGGGCCACTGAAGCTTTCTTT,CASSYLEGATEAFF
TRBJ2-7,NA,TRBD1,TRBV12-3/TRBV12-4,TGTGCCAGCAGCTTGGGACAGCTCCACGAGCAGTACTTC,CASSLGQLHEQYF
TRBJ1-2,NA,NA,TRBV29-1,TGCAGCGTTGTAGAGTTTTTCTCTTCTAACTATGGCTACACCTTC,CSVVEFFSSNYGYTF
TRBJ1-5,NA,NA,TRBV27,TGTGCCAGCCGTAAGGACAGAAGCTTAGTCTCTGATCAGCCCCAGCATTTT,CASRKDRSLVSDQPQHF
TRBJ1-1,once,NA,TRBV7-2,TGTGCCAGCAGCTTACCCCGGGGGGCTACTGAAGCTTTCTTT,CASSLPRGATEAFF
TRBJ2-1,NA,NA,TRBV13,TGTGCCAGCAGCTCAGGGGAGCTTTACAATGAGCAGTTCTTC,CASSSGELYNEQFF
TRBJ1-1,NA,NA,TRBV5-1,TGCGCCAGCAGCGGTAACAGGGCTAACACTGAAGCTTTCTTT,CASSGNRANTEAFF
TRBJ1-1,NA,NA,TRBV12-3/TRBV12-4,TGTGCCAGCTCCGCCAGGGTGAACACTGAAGCTTTCTTT,CASSARVNTEAFF
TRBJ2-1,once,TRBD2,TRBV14,TGTGCCAGCAGCCCCGGGACTAGCGCATACAATGAGCAGTTCTTC,CASSPGTSAYNEQFF
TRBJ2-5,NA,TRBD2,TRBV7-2,TGTGCCAGCAGCGGGCGGACTAGCGGGGGGGCCGGGGAGACCCAGTACTTC,CASSGRTSGGAGETQYF
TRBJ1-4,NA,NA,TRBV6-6,TGTGCCAGCAGTTACAGGGGTTCTAATGAAAAACTGTTTTTT,CASSYRGSNEKLFF
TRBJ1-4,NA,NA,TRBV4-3,TGCGCCAGCAGCCAAGATGTGGGGCGTGCAACTAATGAAAAACTGTTTTTT,CASSQDVGRATNEKLFF
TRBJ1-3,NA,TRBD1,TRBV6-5,TGTGCCAGCAGTTACGGACAGGCCTTAGGAAACACCATATATTTT,CASSYGQALGNTIYF
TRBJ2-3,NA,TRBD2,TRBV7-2,TGTGCCAGCAGCAAGCCCCCTACTAGCGGTACGCAGTATTTT,CASSKPPTSGTQYF
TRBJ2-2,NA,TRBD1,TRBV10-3,TGTGCCTCTCACCCAAGGACAGGGGGCACCGGGGAGCTGTTTTTT,CASHPRTGGTGELFF
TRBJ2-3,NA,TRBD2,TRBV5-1,TGCGCCAGCAGCTCGATTGGGACTAGCGGGTATACGCAGTATTTT,CASSSIGTSGYTQYF
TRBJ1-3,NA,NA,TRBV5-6,TGTGCCAGCAGCTTGGGAGGTACAGGTGTCTCTGGAAACACCATATATTTT,CASSLGGTGVSGNTIYF
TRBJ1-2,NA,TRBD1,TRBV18,TGTGCCAGCTCCGGTACCGGGACAGGGAATGGCTACACCTTC,CASSGTGTGNGYTF
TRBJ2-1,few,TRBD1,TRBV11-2,TGTGCCAGCAGCTTAGATGGGACAGGATACAATGAGCAGTTCTTC,CASSLDGTGYNEQFF
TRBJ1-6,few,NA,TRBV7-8,TGTGCCAGCAGCTTTACAGGGTTACGATATAATTCACCCCTCCACTTT,CASSFTGLRYNSPLHF
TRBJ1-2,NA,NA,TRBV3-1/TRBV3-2,TGTGCCAGCAGCCAAGCGACAGGCAGTGGCTACACCTTC,CASSQATGSGYTF
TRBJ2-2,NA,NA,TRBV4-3,TGCGCCAGCAGCCTACAGGTTTTCGCCGGGGAGCTGTTTTTT,CASSLQVFAGELFF
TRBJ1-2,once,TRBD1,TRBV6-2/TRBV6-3,TGTGCCAGCAGTTACTCGAGGCAGGGGGATGGCTACACCTTC,CASSYSRQGDGYTF
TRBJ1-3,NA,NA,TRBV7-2,TGTGCCAGCAGCTCTCAGGGAGGGTCTGGAAACACCATATATTTT,CASSSQGGSGNTIYF
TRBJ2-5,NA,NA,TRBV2,TGTGCCAGCAGTGAAGGGGCTCGACGAGAGACCCAGTACTTC,CASSEGARRETQYF
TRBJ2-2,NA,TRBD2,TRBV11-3,TGTGCCAGCAGCCGTCTAGCGGGGGCCTCGAACACCGGGGAGCTGTTTTTT,CASSRLAGASNTGELFF
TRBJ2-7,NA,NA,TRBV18,TGTGCCAGCTCACCAAGAGGGACTTTCTCCTACGAGCAGTACTTC,CASSPRGTFSYEQYF
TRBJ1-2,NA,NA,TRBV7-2,TGTGCCAGCAGGCCCCGGGAGTTATATGGCTACACCTTC,CASRPRELYGYTF
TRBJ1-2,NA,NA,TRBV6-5,TGTGCCAGCAGTTACCGGGGGACGCCTGACTTGGGCTACACCTTC,CASSYRGTPDLGYTF
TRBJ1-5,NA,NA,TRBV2,TGTGCCAGCAGTGAATCCAGGTATCAGCCCCAGCATTTT,CASSESRYQPQHF
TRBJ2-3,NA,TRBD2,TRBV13,TGTGCCAGCAGCTTGACTAGCGTGGCAGATACGCAGTATTTT,CASSLTSVADTQYF
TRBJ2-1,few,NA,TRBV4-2,TGTGCCAGCAGCCAAGAACTACTCCATGAGCAGTTCTTC,CASSQELLHEQFF
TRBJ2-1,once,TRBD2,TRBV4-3,TGCGCCAGCAGCCCTGGACTAGCGGGAGAAGAGCAGTTCTTC,CASSPGLAGEEQFF